The 27 T cell receptor beta chains reported below all come from one sample, sequenced in a study of cytomegalovirus exposure and HLA in healthy donors. PCR involved 60 Vbeta and 13 Jbeta primers. The method was immunoSEQ multiplex PCR; TCRdb's version includes in-frame clones alone and lacks a portion of them. The sample includes about 180,000 clones, 80% of them seen just once. The specimen sequenced was PBMCs. All receptors come from a girl aged 5-17 years in good health and CMV-seropositive.

This chain uses TRBV6-6 with TRBJ1-2, with 10 bases that match TRBD1. This CDR3 contains 15 residues. The germline CDR1 and CDR2 sequences are MNHNY and SVGAGI (reference sequence). Trimming at V came to 6 bases and at J to 6 bases, leaving 10 bases not matched to a gene. The CDR3 region has the DNA TGTGCCAGCAGGTACCCGACGGACAGGGGGAATGGCTACACCTTC. It is translated as CASRYPTDRGNGYTF.

This chain uses TRBV28 with TRBJ2-6; D gene uncertain. Germline-derived CDR1 and CDR2 are MDHEN and SYDVKM. The CDR3 spans 19 residues. The V end was cut by 3 bases, the J end by 2 bases, with 20 bases between. In DNA, the CDR3 is TGTGCCAGCAGTTTTGCACCTACTCTTTCCCTCGCTGGGGCCAACGTCCTGACTTTC. Translation: CASSFAPTLSLAGANVLTF.

The table lists this clone with a few counts. The chain combines TRBV19 with TRBJ1-1; D remains ambiguous. V was clipped by 7 bases and J by 1 base, with 10 bases between them. The germline V gene encodes CDR1 LNHDA and CDR2 SQIVND (reference sequence). This CDR3 comprises 13 residues. CDR3 in DNA: TGTGCCAGTACCCTAGTGCGGAACACTGAAGCTTTCTTT. It specifies CASTLVRNTEAFF.

In this sample, this clone turned up a few times. This chain uses TRBV21-1 with TRBJ2-7; whether TRBD1, the table's D call, matches the DNA was not checked. TRBV21-1 is recorded as a pseudogene. This CDR3 is 19 amino acids long. The CDR3 DNA reads as TGTGCCAGCAGCAAAGCGCTTTGGTTACTAAACAGGGAAACCTACGAGCAGTACTTC. Its translation is CASSKALWLLNRETYEQYF.

This clone appeared a few times. This CDR3 is also generated by other DNA sequences in the sample. The CDR3 DNA sequence: TGTGCCAGCAGTGAAGCACGGGGGTATGGCTACACCTTC. This sequence encodes CASSEARGYGYTF. This chain uses TRBV6-1 with TRBJ1-2; tentatively, D is TRBD1 (5 bases). Between the trimmed V and J ends, which lost 0 bases and 5 bases, there was a span of 7 bases. Germline V gives CDR1 MNHNS, CDR2 SASEGT. CDR3 length: 13 amino acids.

The rearrangement uses TRBV5-4 and TRBJ1-1; no firm D call. The CDR3 runs to 14 residues. Germline-derived CDR1 and CDR2 are SGHNT and YYREEE (reference sequence). V dropped 4 bases and J dropped 2 bases, with 12 bases sitting between them. CDR3 protein: CASSQGGKNTEAFF. CDR3 DNA: TGTGCCAGCAGCCAAGGAGGGAAAAACACTGAAGCTTTCTTT.

This chain connects TRBV13 to TRBJ2-1; 9 nucleotides match TRBD1. Trimming cost V 2 bases and J 3 bases; bases outside gene matches: 5. Germline CDR1 reads PRHDT; CDR2 reads FYEKMQ (reference sequence). The CDR3 loop spans 16 amino acids. CDR3 nucleotide sequence: TGTGCCAGCAGCTTATCCGGGACAGGGTACTACAATGAGCAGTTCTTC. Its protein product is CASSLSGTGYYNEQFF.

J is TRBJ2-1 and V is TRBV27; no clear D. The CDR3 runs to 13 residues. The germline CDR1 and CDR2 sequences are MNHEY and SMNVEV (reference sequence). V was trimmed by 8 bases and J by 6 bases, leaving 14 bases between them. CDR3 protein: CASSIYFGNEQFF. CDR3 coding DNA: TGTGCCAGCTCTATATACTTTGGCAATGAGCAGTTCTTC.

The V gene is TRBV7-9, the J gene TRBJ2-1; tentatively, D is TRBD2 (6 bases). With 8 bases removed from V and 0 bases from J, the gap between germline ends came to 11 bases. Germline V gene sequence: CDR1 SEHNR, CDR2 FQNEAQ (reference sequence). The CDR3 loop spans 14 amino acids. As DNA, the CDR3 is TGTGCCAGCTGGGGGGATATCTCCTACAATGAGCAGTTCTTC. It codes for CASWGDISYNEQFF.

The chain couples TRBV5-4 to TRBJ1-2; 9 nucleotides agree with TRBD1. The V and J ends lost 5 bases and 5 bases, in that order; junction bases with no gene match: 10. Germline assignment: CDR1 SGHNT and CDR2 YYREEE (reference sequence). The CDR3 runs 15 residues. The CDR3 reads CASRGRGQGAYGYTF. CDR3 nucleotides: TGTGCCAGCAGGGGAAGGGGACAGGGAGCATATGGCTACACCTTC.

The chain employs TRBV7-9 and TRBJ1-2; TRBD1 is a possible D gene (5 bases). CDR1 and CDR2 (germline): SEHNR, FQNEAQ (reference sequence). CDR3 length equals 15 residues. Trimming pared 3 bases from V and 6 bases from J, leaving 17 bases between. CDR3 DNA: TGTGCCAGCAGCTTCCCGTCGGGGGAGGTCAATGGCTACACCTTC. Residues: CASSFPSGEVNGYTF.

The rearrangement joins TRBV5-6 to TRBJ2-1, with D possibly TRBD2 on 6 matching bases. This CDR3 is built from 17 residues. CDR1 and CDR2 from the germline V gene are SGHDT and YYEEEE. V lost 0 bases and J 2 bases, leaving 15 bases between the germline ends. The CDR3 DNA follows: TGTGCCAGCAGCTTGGTTTCTAGCGTTCCTACCTACAATGAGCAGTTCTTC. Encoded protein: CASSLVSSVPTYNEQFF. Supplemented by reference TRBV5-6 and TRBJ2-1, the full variable domain reads DAGVTQSPTHLIKTRGQQVTLRCSPKSGHDTVSWYQQALGQGPQFIFQYYEEEERQRGNFPDRFSGHQFPNYSSELNVNALLLGDSALYLCASSLVSSVPTYNEQFFGPGTRLTVL.

V usage is TRBV7-9 and J usage is TRBJ1-1; tentatively, D is TRBD1 (5 bases). The CDR3 contains 15 residues. Germline V gene lookup returns CDR1 SEHNR and CDR2 FQNEAQ (reference sequence). With 5 bases removed from V and 0 bases from J, the gap between germline ends came to 13 bases. As DNA, the CDR3 is TGTGCCAGCAGCCGATATCGACAGTTGAACACTGAAGCTTTCTTT. Its protein is CASSRYRQLNTEAFF.

The gene calls are TRBV7-9 and TRBJ2-2; maybe TRBD1 (6 bases). The germline CDR1 and CDR2 sequences are SEHNR and FQNEAQ (reference sequence). The CDR3 runs 14 residues. Trimming shortened V by 5 bases and J by 4 bases, and 11 bases separated the two germline ends. CDR3 region: CASSHRAGTGELFF. The CDR3 nucleotides read TGTGCCAGCAGCCACAGGGCCGGCACCGGGGAGCTGTTTTTT. Based on the CDR3 plus reference TRBV7-9 and TRBJ2-2, the full variable domain is DTGVSQNPRHKITKRGQNVTFRCDPISEHNRLYWYRQTLGQGPEFLTYFQNEAQLEKSRLLSDRFSAERPKGSFSTLEIQRTEQGDSAMYLCASSHRAGTGELFFGEGSRLTVL.

The chain uses TRBV11-1 and TRBJ1-3; D possibly corresponds to TRBD1 (6 bases). Trimming cost V 5 bases and J 4 bases, with 15 bases left between them. There are 15 residues in the CDR3. Germline V gene sequence: CDR1 SGHAT, CDR2 FQDESV (reference sequence). The DNA for the CDR3 is TGTGCCAGCAGCCGAGCTACAGGGTCCGGAAACACCATATATTTT. It translates to CASSRATGSGNTIYF. The whole variable domain, remainder taken from reference TRBV11-1 and TRBJ1-3, is EAEVAQSPRYKITEKSQAVAFWCDPISGHATLYWYRQILGQGPELLVQFQDESVVDDSQLPKDRFSAERLKGVDSTLKIQPAELGDSAMYLCASSRATGSGNTIYFGEGSWLTVV.

J is TRBJ1-5 and V is TRBV25-1, with D tentatively TRBD1 (6 bases). CDR1 and CDR2 from the germline V gene are MGHDK and SYGVNS. The CDR3 is 15 residues long. V was pared by 4 bases and J by 4 bases, with 14 bases between. CDR3 region: CASSGGRGVNQPQHF. The CDR3 DNA sequence: TGTGCCAGCAGTGGGGGGCGGGGGGTTAATCAGCCCCAGCATTTT.

The chain is built from TRBV11-2 and TRBJ2-1; 12 bases align to TRBD2. V dropped 4 bases and J dropped 7; count of bases not matched to a gene: 5. The CDR3 extends over 15 amino acids. Germline CDR1 reads SGHAT; CDR2 reads FQNNGV. Written as DNA, the CDR3 is TGTGCCAGCAGCTCGACTAGCGGGAGTTTAAATGAGCAGTTCTTC. As protein: CASSSTSGSLNEQFF.

Here the CDR3 reads CASSPVTGRGVDYEQYF. As DNA, the CDR3 is TGTGCCAGCAGCCCGGTGACGGGCAGGGGCGTTGACTACGAGCAGTACTTC. The V and J genes are TRBV13 and TRBJ2-7, with D possibly being TRBD1 (6 bases). V lost 5 bases and J lost 3, with 23 bases in between. The CDR3 sequence is 17 residues long. Germline V lookup: CDR1 PRHDT, CDR2 FYEKMQ (reference sequence).

The V and J genes are TRBV10-3 and TRBJ2-7; tentative D call: TRBD2 (5 bases). V was shortened by 11 bases and J by 0 bases, with 17 bases between the two germline ends. The CDR3 extends over 14 amino acids. Germline V CDR1 and CDR2: ENHRY, SYGVKD. The chain's CDR3 is CAVHDGENSYEQYF. DNA of the CDR3: TGTGCCGTACACGACGGGGAAAACTCCTACGAGCAGTACTTC.

This clone has only a few counts. The chain recombines TRBV4-2 with TRBJ2-3; 8 nucleotides agree with TRBD1. Germline CDR1 reads LGHNA; CDR2 reads YNFKEQ. V was clipped by 7 bases and J by 1 base; unmatched bases: 13. The CDR3 totals 17 residues. This chain's CDR3 is CASTYKSGGAGTDTQYF. For the CDR3, the DNA is TGTGCCAGCACCTATAAGTCAGGGGGCGCCGGCACAGATACGCAGTATTTT.

Here the CDR3 reads CASSSRTSGARGEQFF. DNA of the CDR3: TGTGCCAGCAGTTCCCGGACTAGCGGGGCCCGGGGAGAGCAGTTCTTC. The J gene is TRBJ2-1, the V gene TRBV6-5; 12 nucleotides match TRBD2. This CDR3 is 16 amino acids long. Per germline, CDR1 MNHEY and CDR2 SVGAGI. V shed 4 bases, J shed 10 bases, and the junction held 11 bases outside the gene matches.

A few counts support this clone. V is TRBV21-1 and J is TRBJ2-5; the table's D call, TRBD1, was not checked against the DNA. TRBV21-1 corresponds to a pseudogene. This CDR3 is built from 14 residues. The CDR3 DNA reads TGTGCCAGCTGGGACAGGGGGGAAGGTGAGACCCAGTACTTC. As protein: CASWDRGEGETQYF.

The chain has TRBV10-2 and TRBJ2-1, with 10 bases identical to TRBD2. The junction had 3 bases not matched to a gene; V was cut back by 3 bases and J by 4 bases. The CDR3 runs 15 residues. Germline V gene sequence: CDR1 WSHSY, CDR2 SAAADI. CDR3: CASSETSGIYNEQFF. The CDR3 region has the DNA TGCGCCAGCAGTGAAACTAGCGGGATTTACAATGAGCAGTTCTTC.

This clone has more than one count but fewer than ten. The rearrangement links TRBV6-5 to TRBJ1-5; 7 nucleotides match TRBD1. V lost 0 bases to trimming and J lost 5 bases; unmatched junction nucleotides: 1. The CDR3 consists of 14 residues. Germline assignment: CDR1 MNHEY and CDR2 SVGAGI. DNA of the CDR3: TGTGCCAGCAGTTACTCGCAGGGGGATCAGCCCCAGCATTTT. Its translation: CASSYSQGDQPQHF.

V usage is TRBV5-1 and J usage is TRBJ1-6; TRBD1 matches 10 bases. V trimming: 5 bases; J trimming: 8 bases; junction bases outside the gene matches: 13. Germline lookup yields CDR1 SGHRS and CDR2 YFSETQ. The CDR3 covers 17 residues. In DNA, the CDR3 is TGCGCCAGCAGGCAAGGGGACAGGGGTGACCGTGATTCACCCCTCCACTTT. This sequence encodes CASRQGDRGDRDSPLHF.

The CDR3 coding sequence is TGTGCCAGCAGCTTAGCAGGGGTTTTGGCGGAGACCCAGTACTTC. As protein: CASSLAGVLAETQYF. This chain connects TRBV7-3 to TRBJ2-5, with TRBD1 as a possible D gene (6 bases). The V and J ends lost 2 bases and 5 bases respectively, with 15 bases between them. Looked up from germline, CDR1 is SGHTA and CDR2 is FQGTGA. The CDR3 length is 15 residues.

The chain recombines TRBV7-6 with TRBJ2-2, with a tentative D call TRBD2 (6 bases). The CDR3 extends over 18 amino acids. Per the germline V gene, CDR1 is SGHVS and CDR2 is FNYEAQ. V lost 1 base to trimming and J lost 0 bases, with 15 bases between them. CDR3 nucleotide sequence: TGTGCCAGCAGCTTAGGGAGGGGTAGACAGCCGAACACCGGGGAGCTGTTTTTT. Translation: CASSLGRGRQPNTGELFF.